This T cell receptor (beta chain) emerged from a study of blood T cell repertoires in COVID-19 (dated by TCRdb to the early 2020s). In terms of the full investigation: The collaborator samples originated in the United States, Italy and Spain and spanned the acute and convalescent phases of COVID-19. The prospective study material was composed of cDNA or gDNA derived from T cells, B-cell-depleted T cells, or PBMCs. Subjects who had been exposed to COVID-19, were actively infected with it, or had recovered from it provided the deeply sampled blood TCRbeta repertoires that made up the dataset. The repertoires were released in a freely available public database intended as a resource for research on the immune response to SARS-CoV-2. Samples were obtained from the ongoing ImmuneRACE study (first 160 participants) and from some 1,300 subjects provided by 6 global collaborators. Nearly every sample came with metadata listing a de-identified subject ID, COVID-19 status, age in years and sex. Where available, HLA class I and class II types were taken from metadata supplied by the sample provider and were not determined by assay-based typing. Study-wide conclusions, independent of this receptor: The amount of clinical and demographic metadata varied by source and participant and was provided uncurated.

TCRbeta CDR3 regions were amplified from genomic DNA by means of the immunoSEQ Assay, a bias-controlled multiplex PCR. The authors' pipeline ran thus. Within the assay, amplification of reference gene primers was used to estimate how many nucleated cells each sample contained. To quantify the absolute abundance of each unique TCRbeta CDR3 rearrangement, sequence reads were collapsed and filtered. For each sample, productive Simpson clonality was calculated as the square root of Simpson's diversity index over productive rearrangements. This immuneACCESS table, as held by TCRdb, lists in-frame sequences with V and J called but not all clones. Of the missing ones, under half trace to an unresolved V gene in checked studies; the others have no known cause. That table gives V, J and clone size, and the DNA gave D and trimming. In all, the sample holds more than 200,000 clones, and around 89% of those were seen once. The ten biggest clones cover more than 3.5% of the sample.

The cysteine opens and the phenylalanine closes a CDR3 of 14 amino acids. Of the read, only the CDR3 DNA is kept; its 42 bases are in frame from base 1. The V end loses 4 bases and the J end loses 8 bases, and a stretch of 17 bases separates them. CDR1 and CDR2, looked up from the germline V gene (reference sequence), are LGHDT and YNNKEL. Details on this clone: Its binding antigen is unknown. Per-nucleotide qualities are absent, and no much larger clonotype sits a single base away.

Participants in the prospective study were aged about 18 to 95 years, lived in 20 to 25 United States geographic areas, and enrolled through a virtual design. To assign participants to cohorts, the prospective study relied on clinical history that participants themselves reported in a screening survey and a study questionnaire. Recovered participants in ImmuneRACE Cohort 3 were defined by two consecutive negative NP/OP PCR tests, clearance by a healthcare professional, or resolution of symptoms. Each participant in the prospective study had whole blood, serum and a nasopharyngeal or oropharyngeal swab collected by mobile phlebotomists. Prospective study participants could optionally give additional blood draws and questionnaires over an approximately two-month period. Prospective study blood samples were shipped either frozen or at room temperature before DNA extraction.

The sequence is built from TRBV3-1 (or the pseudogene TRBV3-2) and TRBJ1-1; TRBD1 is a possible D gene, resting on 6 matching bases. The sequenced material came from PBMCs or T cells enriched from blood (not recorded which). This clonotype originated in a woman aged 25 to 45 who had recovered from COVID-19. The DNA reads TGTGCCAGCAGCCGCACCGGGACATCTGTCGAAGCTTTCTTT. This translates into CASSRTGTSVEAFF.